One and the same sample provided the 30 T cell receptor beta chains below, sequenced in a study of cytomegalovirus exposure and HLA in healthy donors. 60 Vbeta and 13 Jbeta primers were used in PCR. Method: immunoSEQ multiplex PCR; TCRdb's copy keeps in-frame clones and lacks some. The sample totals 95,000 to 150,000 clones; its top ten clones hold around 4%. Sequencing was done on a sample of PBMCs. The receptors shown here come from a man aged 18 to 29 in good health and CMV-seronegative.

The chain links TRBV5-4 to TRBJ2-1, with TRBD1 matching over 9 bases. The CDR3 has 13 amino acids. The junction had 6 bases not matched to a gene; V was cut back by 4 bases and J by 10 bases. Germline CDR1 and CDR2: SGHNT and YYREEE (reference sequence). The CDR3 loop is CASSMDRGEEQFF. The CDR3 region has the DNA TGTGCCAGCAGCATGGACAGGGGCGAGGAGCAGTTCTTC.

This chain links TRBV18 with TRBJ1-6; D is possibly TRBD1 (5 bases). The CDR3 spans 14 residues. The V end was cut by 3 bases, the J end by 10 bases, with 13 bases between. Germline V gene lookup returns CDR1 KGHSH and CDR2 LQKENI. The CDR3 sequence: CASSPREGRSPLHF. The CDR3 coding sequence is TGTGCCAGCTCACCGAGGGAGGGGCGGTCACCCCTCCACTTT.

The rearrangement links TRBV7-8 to TRBJ2-7; 8 bases map to TRBD1. This CDR3 is built from 15 residues. CDR1 is SGHVS, CDR2 FQNEAQ, per germline. V lost 5 bases to trimming and J lost 1 base; unmatched junction nucleotides: 7. The CDR3, as DNA: TGTGCCAGCAGCCCCGGACAGGGCCGATCCTACGAGCAGTACTTC. The encoded protein is CASSPGQGRSYEQYF.

This chain connects TRBV29-1 to TRBJ2-7; D might be TRBD1 (7 bases). The length of the CDR3 is 14 residues. Germline CDR1 SQVTM, CDR2 ANQGSEA. V was trimmed by 6 bases and J by 4 bases, leaving 19 bases between them. The CDR3 sequence: CSVGGQYSTYEQYF. As DNA, the CDR3 is TGCAGCGTCGGGGGACAGTACTCTACGTACGAGCAGTACTTC.

The rearrangement joins TRBV27 to TRBJ1-5; the D gene is possibly TRBD1 (5 bases). The length of the CDR3 is 13 residues. Trimming removed 11 bases at V and 1 base at J, with 12 bases between. Germline assignment: CDR1 MNHEY and CDR2 SMNVEV (reference sequence). CDR3 sequence (DNA): TGTGCCTGCTCGACAGCCAGCAATCAGCCCCAGCATTTT. Translated, it gives CACSTASNQPQHF.

About this clone itself: At one boundary the junction diverges from the germline segment, which might be a read error. Other DNA variants within this sample encode the same CDR3. This sequence joins TRBV7-6 and TRBJ2-1; 10 bases are shared with TRBD2. The CDR3 spans 17 residues. Per germline, CDR1 SGHVS and CDR2 FNYEAQ. The DNA of the CDR3 is TGCGCCAGCAGCTTGGGGGTACTAGCGGGGATTTACAATGAGCAGTTCTTC. It translates to CASSLGVLAGIYNEQFF.

Comment on this clone: The junction departs from the called germline gene at one end, perhaps through a read error. The CDR3 reads CAGSEPTMTSGGGDTQYF. Written as DNA, the CDR3 is TGCGCCGGCAGTGAGCCGACAATGACTAGCGGGGGGGGAGATACGCAGTATTTT. The genes are TRBV10-1 and TRBJ2-3; 14 bases agree with TRBD2. The germline CDR1 and CDR2 sequences are WNHNN and SYGVQD (reference sequence). This CDR3 is 18 amino acids long.

This sequence joins TRBV28 and TRBJ1-2, with 7 bases identical to TRBD1. The CDR3 spans 16 residues. The V and J ends lost 4 bases and 4 bases, in that order; junction bases with no gene match: 12. Germline V gene sequence: CDR1 MDHEN, CDR2 SYDVKM. CDR3 residues: CASSSLWHRDSYGYTF. In DNA, the CDR3 is TGTGCCAGCAGTTCTCTTTGGCACCGGGACAGCTATGGCTACACCTTC.

V gene TRBV7-8 combines with J gene TRBJ1-1; D remains unclear. The germline V gene encodes CDR1 SGHVS and CDR2 FQNEAQ. CDR3 length: 15 amino acids. V gave up 0 bases and J gave up 1 base, with 9 bases separating them. This chain's CDR3 is CASSLAVAGNTEAFF. The CDR3 DNA follows: TGTGCCAGCAGCTTAGCGGTAGCTGGGAACACTGAAGCTTTCTTT. The entire variable domain, with the rest obtained from reference TRBV7-8 and TRBJ1-1, is as follows: GAGVSQSPRYKVAKRGQDVALRCDPISGHVSLFWYQQALGQGPEFLTYFQNEAQLDKSGLPSDRFFAERPEGSVSTLKIQRTQQEDSAVYLCASSLAVAGNTEAFFGQGTRLTVV.

The chain is built from TRBV7-9 and TRBJ2-5; maybe TRBD1 (5 bases). The assigned J gene may be wrong: the sequence end matches TRBJ2-7 better. The CDR3 consists of 14 residues. The germline CDR1 and CDR2 sequences are SEHNR and FQNEAQ (reference sequence). As DNA, the CDR3 is TGTGCCAGCAGCTTTAGGGGCAACTCCTACGAGCAGTACTTC. Protein: CASSFRGNSYEQYF.

The rearrangement joins TRBV6-6 to TRBJ2-7, with TRBD2 as a possible D gene (7 bases). CDR1 and CDR2 from the germline V gene are MNHNY and SVGAGI (reference sequence). With 10 bases removed from V and 3 bases from J, the gap between germline ends came to 19 bases. This CDR3 spans 14 amino acids. The CDR3 spells CATQGGAINYEQYF. Written as DNA, the CDR3 is TGTGCCACCCAAGGGGGGGCAATCAACTACGAGCAGTACTTC.

The V and J genes are TRBV15 and TRBJ1-2; TRBD1 agrees at 9 bases. The germline V gene has CDR1 LNHNV and CDR2 YYDKDF (reference sequence). Trimming removed 3 bases from V and 3 bases from J; junction bases left unmatched: 2. The CDR3 totals 14 residues. This CDR3 reads CATSSGDRDYGYTF. The CDR3, as DNA: TGTGCCACCAGCAGTGGGGACAGGGACTATGGCTACACCTTC.

The chain links TRBV2 to TRBJ1-6; possible D gene TRBD1, 6 bases. The CDR3 spans 16 residues. V was clipped by 5 bases and J by 4 bases, with 15 bases between them. Germline V gene lookup returns CDR1 SNHLY and CDR2 FYNNEI. The CDR3 coding sequence is TGTGCCAGCAGTAGAGCCGGGACACCATATAATTCACCCCTCCACTTT. Encoded protein: CASSRAGTPYNSPLHF.

This chain connects TRBV5-1 to TRBJ2-6, with 7 bases identical to TRBD1. This CDR3 is 16 amino acids long. Germline V CDR1 and CDR2: SGHRS, YFSETQ. Trimming took 0 bases from V and 4 from J; bases not matched to a gene: 4. The CDR3 loop reads CASSLGKGAGANVLTF. The CDR3 DNA is TGCGCCAGCAGCTTGGGAAAGGGGGCCGGGGCCAACGTCCTGACTTTC.

The J gene is TRBJ1-1, the V gene TRBV2; D unclear. Trimming stripped 6 bases from V and 10 bases from J, with 3 bases between. This CDR3 has 8 residues. Germline CDR1 reads SNHLY; CDR2 reads FYNNEI. The CDR3 DNA reads TGTGCCAGCAGACTAGCTTTCTTT. It is translated as CASRLAFF. The full variable domain, rest sourced from reference TRBV2 and TRBJ1-1, is EPEVTQTPSHQVTQMGQEVILRCVPISNHLYFYWYRQILGQKVEFLVSFYNNEISEKSEIFDDQFSVERPDGSNFTLKIRSTKLEDSAMYFCASRLAFFGQGTRLTVV.

The rearrangement uses TRBV7-9 and TRBJ1-1, with D maybe TRBD1 (6 bases). The CDR3 covers 13 residues. V shed 6 bases and J shed 3 bases, with 11 bases lying between them. The V gene's germline CDR1 is SEHNR and CDR2 FQNEAQ (reference sequence). The CDR3 region is CASRPTGYTEAFF. DNA of the CDR3: TGTGCCAGCAGACCGACAGGATACACTGAAGCTTTCTTT.

The chain's CDR3 is CATSRGGLRNNEQFF. The CDR3 DNA sequence: TGTGCCACCAGCAGAGGAGGACTTAGGAACAATGAGCAGTTCTTC. The chain links TRBV15 to TRBJ2-1; tentatively, D is TRBD2 (5 bases). Germline values: CDR1 LNHNV, CDR2 YYDKDF (reference sequence). The CDR3 sequence is 15 residues long. Trimming removed 1 base at V and 5 bases at J, with 12 bases between.

This chain connects TRBV7-9 to TRBJ2-4, with 8 bases matching TRBD1. Germline loops: CDR1 SEHNR, CDR2 FQNEAQ (reference sequence). V was pared by 4 bases and J by 0 bases, with 8 bases of the junction left unmatched. CDR3 size: 17 residues. The CDR3 region is CASSYRTGSIAKNIQYF. CDR3 nucleotide sequence: TGTGCCAGCAGCTACCGGACAGGGTCTATAGCCAAAAACATTCAGTACTTC.

The V and J genes are TRBV7-9 and TRBJ2-2; TRBD1 might be the D (6 bases). Trimming left V 6 bases short and J 3 bases short, with 8 bases between. CDR3 size: 13 residues. Germline V lookup: CDR1 SEHNR, CDR2 FQNEAQ (reference sequence). Written as DNA, the CDR3 is TGTGCCAGCAGTCCAGGGGACACCGGGGAGCTGTTTTTT. Amino acid sequence: CASSPGDTGELFF.

The chain carries TRBV19 and TRBJ2-7, with D perhaps TRBD2 (6 bases). Germline CDR1 and CDR2: LNHDA and SQIVND (reference sequence). The CDR3 length is 14 residues. The V and J ends lost 4 bases and 4 bases respectively, with 14 bases between them. CDR3 in amino acids: CASSRAGGAYEQYF. Written as DNA, the CDR3 is TGTGCCAGTAGTAGGGCCGGGGGAGCTTACGAGCAGTACTTC.

This chain uses TRBV6-5 with TRBJ2-5; TRBD2 agrees at 8 bases. The germline V gene has CDR1 MNHEY and CDR2 SVGAGI. There are 13 residues in the CDR3. V lost 7 bases and J lost 4; bases outside the gene matches: 5. CDR3 nucleotides: TGTGCCAGCACCCCGGGGGGGGCAGAGACCCAGTACTTC. It codes for CASTPGGAETQYF.

The chain combines TRBV19 with TRBJ1-2, with 10 bases identical to TRBD1. The ends lost 4 bases at V and 8 bases at J; junction bases unmatched: 13. CDR1 LNHDA and CDR2 SQIVND come from the germline V gene (reference sequence). This CDR3 has 16 residues. The CDR3 loop reads CASSTRQGARFDGYTF. As DNA, the CDR3 is TGTGCCAGTAGTACAAGACAGGGGGCGAGGTTTGACGGCTACACCTTC.

The J gene is TRBJ2-1, the V gene TRBV5-1; 8 bases are a match to TRBD1. The V gene end was trimmed by 4 bases and the J gene end by 4 bases; junction bases not matched to a gene: 7. Germline V gene lookup returns CDR1 SGHRS and CDR2 YFSETQ. The CDR3 contains 15 residues. CDR3 coding DNA: TGCGCCAGCAGCCCGTCCGGGACAGGATACAATGAGCAGTTCTTC. Translation: CASSPSGTGYNEQFF.

Remarks on this clone: This same CDR3 is encoded by further DNA sequences in the sample. This chain connects TRBV10-1 to TRBJ2-7, with D maybe TRBD1 (6 bases). CDR1 and CDR2 (germline): WNHNN, SYGVQD (reference sequence). This CDR3 has 12 residues. Trimming took 5 bases from V and 7 from J, leaving 12 bases between them. CDR3 loop: CASSSSRGEQYF. CDR3 coding DNA: TGCGCCAGCAGTTCATCTAGGGGGGAGCAGTACTTC.

This chain connects TRBV29-1 to TRBJ2-3; 8 bases align to TRBD2. The CDR3 runs 13 residues. Per germline, CDR1 SQVTM and CDR2 ANQGSEA. J was trimmed by 1 base and V by 4 bases; bases with no gene match: 1. The CDR3 region is CSVAGGGTDTQYF. As DNA, the CDR3 is TGCAGCGTTGCGGGAGGGGGCACAGATACGCAGTATTTT.

The CDR3 is CASSLGLSLGGERNQPQHF. CDR3 DNA: TGTGCCAGCAGTTTGGGCCTAAGTTTGGGTGGGGAGCGCAATCAGCCCCAGCATTTT. The chain employs TRBV28 and TRBJ1-5; unclear D gene. The CDR3 has 19 residues. In germline, CDR1 is MDHEN, CDR2 SYDVKM. V was clipped by 3 bases and J by 2 bases, with 23 bases between them.

The V and J genes are TRBV6-5 and TRBJ2-3, with 7 bases aligning to TRBD2. The junction had 0 bases not matched to a gene; V was cut back by 2 bases and J by 1 base. This CDR3 has 14 residues. In germline, CDR1 is MNHEY, CDR2 SVGAGI. This CDR3 reads CASSYSGGTDTQYF. The DNA for the CDR3 is TGTGCCAGCAGTTACAGCGGGGGCACAGATACGCAGTATTTT.

This chain joins TRBV9 and TRBJ2-1; TRBD2 matches at 13 bases. CDR1 and CDR2 from the germline V gene are SGDLS and YYNGEE. The CDR3 contains 18 residues. The trim removed 4 bases at V and 0 bases at J, leaving 7 bases unmatched. CDR3 protein: CASSPTTSGGISYNEQFF. CDR3 DNA sequence: TGTGCCAGCAGCCCAACGACTAGCGGGGGGATCTCCTACAATGAGCAGTTCTTC.

The rearrangement links TRBV7-6 to TRBJ2-7, with D maybe TRBD2 (6 bases). The CDR3 runs 14 residues. The germline gives CDR1 SGHVS, CDR2 FNYEAQ. V lost 5 bases to trimming and J lost 5 bases, with 16 bases between them. The CDR3 DNA reads as TGTGCCAGCAGCGATAGACTAGTCGTCGACGAGCAGTACTTC. Amino acids: CASSDRLVVDEQYF.

The rearrangement links TRBV30 to TRBJ2-7, with D possibly being TRBD2 (5 bases). The CDR3 is made up of 15 amino acids. Trimming left V 0 bases short and J 4 bases short, with 16 bases between. CDR1 GTSNPN and CDR2 SVGIG come from the germline V gene (reference sequence). This chain's CDR3 is CAWSVEVARRYEQYF. DNA of the CDR3: TGTGCCTGGAGTGTCGAAGTAGCGCGGAGATACGAGCAGTACTTC. Full variable domain (missing parts from reference TRBV30 and TRBJ2-7): SQTIHQWPATLVQPVGSPLSLECTVEGTSNPNLYWYRQAAGRGLQLLFYSVGIGQISSEVPQNLSASRPQDRQFILSSKKLLLSDSGFYLCAWSVEVARRYEQYFGPGTRLTVT.